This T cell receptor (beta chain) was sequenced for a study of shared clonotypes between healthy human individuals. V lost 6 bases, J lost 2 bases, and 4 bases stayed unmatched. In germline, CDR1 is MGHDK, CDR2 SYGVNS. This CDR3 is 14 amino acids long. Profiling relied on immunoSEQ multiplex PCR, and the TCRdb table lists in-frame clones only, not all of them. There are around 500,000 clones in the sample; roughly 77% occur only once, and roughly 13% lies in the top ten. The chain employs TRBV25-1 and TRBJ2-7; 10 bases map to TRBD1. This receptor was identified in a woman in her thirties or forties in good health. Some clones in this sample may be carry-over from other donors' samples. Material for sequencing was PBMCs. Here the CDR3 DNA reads TGTGCCAGCAGGAGGGACAGGGGTCCCTACGAGCAGTACTTC. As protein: CASRRDRGPYEQYF.